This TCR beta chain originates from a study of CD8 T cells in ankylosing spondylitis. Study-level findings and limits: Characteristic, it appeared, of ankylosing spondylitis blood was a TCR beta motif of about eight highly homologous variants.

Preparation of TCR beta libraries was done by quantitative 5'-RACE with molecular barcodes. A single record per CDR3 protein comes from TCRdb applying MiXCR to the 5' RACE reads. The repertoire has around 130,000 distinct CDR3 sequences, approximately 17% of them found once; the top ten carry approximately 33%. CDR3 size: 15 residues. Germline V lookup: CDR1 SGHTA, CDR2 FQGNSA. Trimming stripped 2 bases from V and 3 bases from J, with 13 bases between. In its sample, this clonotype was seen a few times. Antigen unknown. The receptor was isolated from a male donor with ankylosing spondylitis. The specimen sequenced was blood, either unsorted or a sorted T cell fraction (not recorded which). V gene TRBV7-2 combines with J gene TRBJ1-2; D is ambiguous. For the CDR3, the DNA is TGTGCCAGCAGCTTATATCGTAGGCAGGACTATGGCTACACCTTC. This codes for CASSLYRRQDYGYTF. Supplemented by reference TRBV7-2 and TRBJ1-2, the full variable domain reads GAGVSQSPSNKVTEKGKDVELRCDPISGHTALYWYRQSLGQGLEFLIYFQGNSAPDKSGLPSDRFSAERTGGSVSTLTIQRTQQEDSAVYLCASSLYRRQDYGYTFGSGTRLTVV.